Detailed here is one T cell receptor (beta chain). Its cognate antigen is unknown. A read error may produce the germline difference seen at one junction end. Donors sampled were nominally healthy, though unrecorded immune exposures were likely. Vbeta (60) and Jbeta (13) primers were used in the PCR. Some clones are missing from TCRdb's copy, which holds only in-frame ones; the method was immunoSEQ multiplex PCR. The sample has around 78,000 clones, about 81% seen once. These data belong to a study of cytomegalovirus exposure and HLA in healthy donors. In germline, CDR1 is MNHEY, CDR2 SVGAGI. CDR3 length equals 14 residues. Study-wide results and caveats: Investigators reported over 150 TCR beta chains as tied to cytomegalovirus.

The chain is built from TRBV6-5 and TRBJ1-2; 8 bases are shared with TRBD1. The sequenced sample was PBMCs. The TCR was taken from a woman between 45 and 65 years old in good health and CMV-seronegative. CDR3 in DNA: TGTGCCAGCAGTTACTCCGCTGGACAGGGAACGACCCTCTTC. Encoded protein: CASSYSAGQGTTLF.